This T cell receptor (beta chain) was observed in a study of blood T cells in healthy people across ages. Alongside a J-beta primer mix, a sample-barcoded 5' primer served in a second PCR lasting about 7 to 12 cycles. A single record per CDR3 protein comes from TCRdb applying MiXCR to the 5' RACE reads. The table has over 1,500,000 distinct CDR3 sequences, about two fifths seen once; the top ten hold more than 20%. The CDR3 is made up of 11 amino acids. The germline V and J ends were trimmed by 6 bases and 4 bases, with 10 bases remaining between them. Germline lookup yields CDR1 DFQATT and CDR2 SNEGSKA (reference sequence).

The chain joins TRBV20-1 to TRBJ2-7; D gene unclear. This TCR derives from a human donor in good health. Sequencing input: blood. CDR3 residues: CSASTNYEQYF. The CDR3 bases are TGCAGTGCCAGTACCAATTACGAGCAGTACTTC.